A selection of T cell receptor beta chains follows, all from one sample in a study of vaccination and CD4 T cells after COVID-19. TCRdb analysed the PCR reads with MiXCR anew, one entry per CDR3 protein. The data contain 20,000 to 25,000 distinct CDR3 sequences, around 46% of them singletons. The antigens of these receptors remain unknown. Sequenced material: CD4+ T cells from blood, cultured in vitro, taken about 7 months after SARS-CoV-2 vaccination. Receptors were obtained from a human donor who had recovered from COVID-19. Each CDR3 is given with its conserved first and last residue. D genes are given only for firm matches. Some rows have no size entry. The others give once, few or many, or a class for an expanded clone.

.	.	TRBV7-9	TRBJ2-5	TGTGCCGGCAGCCAGGGAATGGAGACCCAGTACTTC	CAGSQGMETQYF
.	.	TRBV20-1	TRBJ1-2	TGCAGTGCTAGGGACAGTAAGGCTAGACGATATGGCTACACCTTC	CSARDSKARRYGYTF
.	few	TRBV20-1	TRBJ2-3	TGCAGTGCGCCCGGACTAACCACAGATACGCAGTATTTT	CSAPGLTTDTQYF
.	once	TRBV29-1	TRBJ2-5	TGCAGCGTTAGTCGAGTAGGGGGGGCGGGGGAGACCCAGTACTTC	CSVSRVGGAGETQYF
.	.	TRBV7-9	TRBJ2-1	TGTGCCAGCAGCTTTCGACGCCAAGAGCAGTTCTTC	CASSFRRQEQFF
.	.	TRBV6-1	TRBJ1-5	TGTGCCAGCAGTGAGGGCCTTCGGGGCAATCAGCCCCAGCATTTT	CASSEGLRGNQPQHF
.	.	TRBV18	TRBJ2-5	TGTGCCAGCTCACCTAGGACGGGGCCCCAAGAGACCCAGTACTTC	CASSPRTGPQETQYF
TRBD1	.	TRBV6-2/TRBV6-3	TRBJ2-5	TGTGCCAGCAGTTCCTACAGGGGAGAGACCCAGTACTTC	CASSSYRGETQYF
TRBD1	.	TRBV7-2	TRBJ1-2	TGTGCCAGCAGCAAGAGACGGACAGGGGGCGCGAATCTTGACTACACCTTC	CASSKRRTGGANLDYTF
.	.	TRBV6-1	TRBJ1-5	TGTGCCAGCAGCCGCCGACAGGAGAGCAATCAGCCCCAGCATTTT	CASSRRQESNQPQHF
.	once	TRBV20-1	TRBJ2-3	TGCAGTGCTAGTTACACAGATACGCAGTATTTT	CSASYTDTQYF
.	.	TRBV28	TRBJ2-7	TGTGCCAGCAGTTTATCTTCAGCTCTCTACGAGCAGTACTTC	CASSLSSALYEQYF
TRBD1	once	TRBV19	TRBJ1-6	TGTGCCAGTAGTATTGGAGGACAGGGCAATTCACCCCTCCACTTT	CASSIGGQGNSPLHF
.	few	TRBV20-1	TRBJ1-1	TGCAGTGGGAGACGGGGACCGCCAGACACTGAAGCTTTCTTT	CSGRRGPPDTEAFF
.	.	TRBV4-2	TRBJ1-6	TGTGCCAGCAGCCAAGATTCACATTCACCCCTCCACTTT	CASSQDSHSPLHF
.	.	TRBV18	TRBJ1-2	TGTGCCAGCTCACCACAGGATGCCTATGGCTACACCTTC	CASSPQDAYGYTF
.	.	TRBV5-4	TRBJ1-1	TGTGCCAGCAGCTTGGGGGGACTGACGAACACTGAAGCTTTCTTT	CASSLGGLTNTEAFF
.	.	TRBV14	TRBJ2-7	TGTGCCAGCAGCCAAGTTTATGGGGCCCACGAGCAGTACTTC	CASSQVYGAHEQYF
.	.	TRBV7-2	TRBJ1-2	TGTGCCAGCAGCTTAGGGGGCGAGGGCGCTAACTATGGCTACACCTTC	CASSLGGEGANYGYTF
.	.	TRBV7-7	TRBJ1-1	TGTGCTAGCAGCCAACAGGCCGGGACTGAAGCTTTCTTT	CASSQQAGTEAFF
.	.	TRBV6-5	TRBJ2-6	TGTGCCAGCAGTTACCAGGCGGCTGGGGCCAACGTCCTGACTTTC	CASSYQAAGANVLTF
.	once	TRBV27	TRBJ1-1	TGTGCCAGCAGTTTGAGGAGGAACACTGAAGCTTTCTTT	CASSLRRNTEAFF
TRBD1	.	TRBV27	TRBJ2-7	TGTGCCAGCAGTCCCCGGACAGGGAGGACCTACGAGCAGTACTTC	CASSPRTGRTYEQYF